This T cell receptor (beta chain) was observed in a study of cytomegalovirus exposure and HLA in healthy donors. Whole-study findings and limits: A list of 164 TCR beta chains associated with cytomegalovirus was given. TCR beta V segments were, for the most part, productive about 87% or about 30% of the time in an earlier analysis.

Remarks on this clone: Its antigen is undetermined.

Germline values: CDR1 SGHAT, CDR2 FQNNGV. V lost 2 bases and J 0 bases, leaving 5 bases between the germline ends. The CDR3 sequence is 13 residues long. PCR was performed using 60 Vbeta and 13 Jbeta primers. Original processing methods: Later work found tens of millions of unique TCR beta chains, with 9.5 million to 11 million shared. This table comes from immunoSEQ multiplex PCR, and its TCRdb copy is limited to in-frame clones, with some not included. The V and J calls and clone size come from that table; D and trimming were worked out from the DNA. The sample includes some 160,000 clones, 79% of them seen just once.

This clonotype was obtained from a woman in her thirties or forties in good health and CMV-seronegative. The chain couples TRBV11-2 to TRBJ2-7; the D gene is possibly TRBD1 (5 bases). The sequenced sample consisted of PBMCs. CDR3 DNA: TGTGCCAGCAGCTTAAGGGGCTCCTACGAGCAGTACTTC. Its translation: CASSLRGSYEQYF.